The clone carrying this TCR beta chain was seen once. PCR employed 60 Vbeta and 13 Jbeta primers. Using immunoSEQ multiplex PCR, the repertoire was profiled, and TCRdb retains in-frame clones only, with some absent. Seen here are about 140,000 clones, about 75% observed once, and the top ten hold 3.3%. This entry belongs to a study of cytomegalovirus exposure and HLA in healthy donors. Trimming took 7 bases from V and 3 from J, leaving 13 bases between them. The CDR3 totals 14 residues. CDR1 MNHNS and CDR2 SASEGT come from the germline V gene. The V call is TRBV6-1, the J call TRBJ1-5, with a possible D match to TRBD1 (5 bases). The specimen was PBMCs. This sequence was found in a man in his forties in good health and CMV-seronegative. The CDR3 spells CASIYGRDNQPQHF. CDR3 sequence (DNA): TGTGCCAGCATATATGGCAGGGACAATCAGCCCCAGCATTTT.